This T cell receptor beta chain was captured by sequencing in a study of T cells in Graves' hyperthyroidism and ophthalmopathy. The PBMCs had their origin in less than 13 ml of fresh peripheral blood. The investigators amplified TCR beta CDR3 regions from RNA transcripts. The study used the HTBI primer set for a first-round RT-PCR of the TCR CDR3. One entry per CDR3 protein, called by TCRdb with MiXCR from the multiplex PCR reads. Among approximately 600,000 distinct CDR3 sequences listed, 14% to 15% were seen once. The CDR3 totals 15 residues. Germline V gives CDR1 LGHNA, CDR2 YNFKEQ. V lost 1 base and J lost 4, with 14 bases in between. In its sample, this clonotype was seen a few times.

The chain carries TRBV4-2 and TRBJ2-7; D is uncertain. Sequences were obtained from blood. The TCR sequence derives from a woman in her 40s with Graves' ophthalmopathy. Written as DNA, the CDR3 is TGTGCCAGCAGCCAAGTCCTTGACACTGCTTACGAGCAGTACTTC. Translating gives CASSQVLDTAYEQYF.